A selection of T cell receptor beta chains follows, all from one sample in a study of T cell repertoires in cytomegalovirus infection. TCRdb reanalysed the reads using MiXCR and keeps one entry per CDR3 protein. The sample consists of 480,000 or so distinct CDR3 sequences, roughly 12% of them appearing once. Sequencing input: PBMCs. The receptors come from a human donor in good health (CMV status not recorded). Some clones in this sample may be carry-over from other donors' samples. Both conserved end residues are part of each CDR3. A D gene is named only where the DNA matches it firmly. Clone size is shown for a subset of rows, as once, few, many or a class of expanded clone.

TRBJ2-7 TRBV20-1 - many TGCAGTGCTAGGGGACGGATCTCCTACGAGCAGTACTTC CSARGRISYEQYF
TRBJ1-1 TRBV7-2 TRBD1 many TGTGCCAGCAGATTGGGACAGGGTGGTACTGAAGCTTTCTTT CASRLGQGGTEAFF
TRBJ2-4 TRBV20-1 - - TGCAGTGCAGTTTTCGGAGCTAACATTCAGTACTTC CSAVFGANIQYF
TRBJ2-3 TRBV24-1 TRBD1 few TGTGCCACCAGTGACGACAGGGGGCCCGGGATCACAGATACGCAGTATTTT CATSDDRGPGITDTQYF
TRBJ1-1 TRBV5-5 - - TGTGCCAGCACCTTCTCGGGGCTAACTGAAGCTTTCTTT CASTFSGLTEAFF
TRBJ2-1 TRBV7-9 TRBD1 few TGTGCCAGCAGCCGGGGACAGGGGCTTTACAATGAGCAGTTCTTC CASSRGQGLYNEQFF
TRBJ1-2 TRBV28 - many TGTGCCAGCAGTGTGGGCCTGTACGGGAACTATGGCTACACCTTC CASSVGLYGNYGYTF
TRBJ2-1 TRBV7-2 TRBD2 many TGTGCCAGCATCGGGACTAGCGGGAGATTTGAGCAGTTCTTC CASIGTSGRFEQFF
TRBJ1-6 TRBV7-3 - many TGTGCCAGCTCCCGTCAGGCACCGGGATCACCCCTCCACTTT CASSRQAPGSPLHF
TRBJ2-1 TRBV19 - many TGTGCCAGTGGTTTCGAGGGGTTTGAGCAGTTCTTC CASGFEGFEQFF